This TCR beta chain was recovered during a study of radiotherapy plus CTLA-4 blockade in lung cancer. The wider study: Overall, roughly 18% of patients showed an objective response, while roughly 28% attained disease control.

Here immunoSEQ multiplex PCR was the method, and the copy in TCRdb shows in-frame clones only, minus some. The data contain around 40,000 clones, approximately 89% of them singletons. The germline V gene has CDR1 SGHRS and CDR2 YFSETQ. Trimming at V came to 0 bases and at J to 5 bases, leaving 8 bases not matched to a gene. The CDR3 is 15 amino acids. The V gene is TRBV5-1, the J gene TRBJ2-7, with 7 bases fitting TRBD2. Sequenced here: peripheral blood, sampled from a patient treated with radiotherapy plus ipilimumab. This TCR was recovered from a human donor with non-small cell lung cancer who had stable disease on radiotherapy plus ipilimumab. The CDR3 reads CASSLGAGAQDEQYF. CDR3 nucleotide sequence: TGCGCCAGCAGCTTGGGGGCGGGAGCTCAGGACGAGCAGTACTTC.